The 6 T cell receptor beta chains in this list originate from one sample, sequenced in a study of beta chain features in type 1 diabetes. The entirety of the isolated RNA underwent reverse transcription, so expressed TCRB transcripts were sequenced. Profiling relied on immunoSEQ multiplex PCR, and the TCRdb table lists in-frame clones only, not all of them. The table records roughly 450,000 clones, approximately 10% of them present only once. The specimen was naive CD4+ T cells from blood. The source of these receptors is a woman younger than 30 in good health.

This chain connects TRBV4-1 to TRBJ1-3; D gene ambiguous. The CDR3 sequence is 15 residues long. V gave up 1 base and J gave up 7 bases, with 14 bases separating them. The V gene's germline CDR1 is MGHRA and CDR2 YSYEKL. In DNA, the CDR3 is TGCGCCAGCAGCCAAGTCGGGGAAAAAGGGAACACCATATATTTT. This translates into CASSQVGEKGNTIYF.

This clone was seen only a few times. The chain couples TRBV4-3 to TRBJ2-7; tentatively, D is TRBD2 (6 bases). CDR1 and CDR2 from the germline V gene are LGHNA and YSLEER. Deletions cut 1 base from V and 3 bases from J, with 16 bases between. The CDR3 extends over 16 amino acids. CDR3 nucleotides: TGCGCCAGCAGCCAAGCTCGTGGAGCCGGGGGCTACGAGCAGTACTTC. This gives the protein CASSQARGAGGYEQYF.

This clone has only a few counts. The chain has TRBV9 and TRBJ1-3; maybe TRBD1 (5 bases). Trimming shortened V by 0 bases and J by 0 bases, and 13 bases separated the two germline ends. The germline CDR1 and CDR2 sequences are SGDLS and YYNGEE. CDR3 length: 17 amino acids. This CDR3 is CASSVAGGLTSGNTIYF. The CDR3 DNA reads TGTGCCAGCAGCGTAGCTGGGGGTCTCACCTCTGGAAACACCATATATTTT.

The CDR3 nucleotides read TGTGCCAGCAGTGCAAAACTCGAGGGGAAAGGGTCCTACGAGCAGTACTTC. The encoded protein is CASSAKLEGKGSYEQYF. The chain uses TRBV6-1 and TRBJ2-7; D possibly uses TRBD1 or TRBD2 (5 bases each). The germline CDR1 and CDR2 sequences are MNHNS and SASEGT. The CDR3 spans 17 residues. Trimming shortened V by 4 bases and J by 1 base, and 20 bases separated the two germline ends.

This clone came up a few times. The chain has TRBV4-1 and TRBJ2-1; TRBD2 matches at 14 bases. The CDR3 contains 15 residues. The V and J ends lost 2 bases and 13 bases, in that order; junction bases with no gene match: 7. Germline values: CDR1 MGHRA, CDR2 YSYEKL. The CDR3, as DNA: TGCGCCAGCAGCCAAACGGGACTAGCGGGAGACCGCCAGTTCTTC. Its protein is CASSQTGLAGDRQFF.

The chain uses TRBV7-9 and TRBJ2-7, with D perhaps matching TRBD2 (5 bases). Germline assignment: CDR1 SEHNR and CDR2 FQNEAQ (reference sequence). V lost 5 bases, J lost 0 bases, and 11 bases lay in between. The CDR3 totals 14 residues. In DNA, the CDR3 is TGTGCCAGCAGCCATAGCGCGAGCTCCTACGAGCAGTACTTC. Its translation: CASSHSASSYEQYF.